These T cell receptor beta chains were read from a single sample in a study of cytomegalovirus exposure and HLA in healthy donors. Assay used: immunoSEQ multiplex PCR; TCRdb lists only in-frame clones, some missing. The sample contains about 140,000 clones, about four fifths of which appear only once. The sequenced sample was PBMCs. These receptors came from a man aged 35 to 55 in good health and CMV-seropositive. CDR3s include the opening cysteine and the closing phenylalanine or tryptophan. D genes are given only for firm matches. Clone size is not always given. Where it is, it says once, few, many or a class for expanded clones.

J gene: TRBJ2-7; clone size: NA; D gene: TRBD2; V gene: TRBV7-2; CDR3 DNA: TGTGCCACCACACTAGGCGGGGGGTACGAGCAGTACTTC; CDR3 protein: CATTLGGGYEQYF
J gene: TRBJ2-1; clone size: NA; D gene: TRBD1; V gene: TRBV25-1; CDR3 DNA: TGTGCCAGCAGTGACCGGACAGGTCGCGCATACAATGAGCAGTTCTTC; CDR3 protein: CASSDRTGRAYNEQFF
J gene: TRBJ1-1; clone size: NA; D gene: TRBD1; V gene: TRBV5-1; CDR3 DNA: TGCGCCAGCAGCTTCCGGACAGGGTTGACTGAAGCTTTCTTT; CDR3 protein: CASSFRTGLTEAFF
J gene: TRBJ1-2; clone size: NA; D gene: TRBD1; V gene: TRBV19; CDR3 DNA: TGTGCCAGTAGTATTAGCGGACAGGGGGCCTATGGCTACACCTTC; CDR3 protein: CASSISGQGAYGYTF
J gene: TRBJ2-5; clone size: NA; D gene: TRBD1; V gene: TRBV18; CDR3 DNA: TGTGCCAGCTCACCCTCCCCCGGGACAGGGAGCCCGCGGGAGACCCAGTACTTC; CDR3 protein: CASSPSPGTGSPRETQYF
J gene: TRBJ1-2; clone size: few; D gene: NA; V gene: TRBV4-3; CDR3 DNA: TGCGCCAGCCGATTATTTAGTGACAGCAACTATGGCTACACCTTC; CDR3 protein: CASRLFSDSNYGYTF
J gene: TRBJ1-2; clone size: few; D gene: NA; V gene: TRBV9; CDR3 DNA: TGTGCCAGCAGCCCGTCCCACTATGGCTACACCTTC; CDR3 protein: CASSPSHYGYTF
J gene: TRBJ2-3; clone size: NA; D gene: TRBD1; V gene: TRBV7-8; CDR3 DNA: TGTGCCAGCAGCTGGACAGGGGGCAAGAATACGCAGTATTTT; CDR3 protein: CASSWTGGKNTQYF
J gene: TRBJ1-1; clone size: NA; D gene: NA; V gene: TRBV4-3; CDR3 DNA: TGCGCCAGCAGCCAAGGGGGAGAAGGGTACACTGAAGCTTTCTTT; CDR3 protein: CASSQGGEGYTEAFF
J gene: TRBJ2-7; clone size: NA; D gene: TRBD2; V gene: TRBV27; CDR3 DNA: TGTGCCAGCAGCAGACTAGCGGGGGGGAGCGACGAGCAGTACTTC; CDR3 protein: CASSRLAGGSDEQYF
J gene: TRBJ2-1; clone size: NA; D gene: NA; V gene: TRBV5-6; CDR3 DNA: TGTGCCAGCAGCTTGGGGACTTCCTACAATGAGCAGTTCTTC; CDR3 protein: CASSLGTSYNEQFF
J gene: TRBJ2-3; clone size: NA; D gene: NA; V gene: TRBV11-2; CDR3 DNA: TGTGCCAATTCTGACAGCAATACGCAGTATTTT; CDR3 protein: CANSDSNTQYF
J gene: TRBJ1-2; clone size: NA; D gene: NA; V gene: TRBV7-9; CDR3 DNA: TGTTCCAGCAGCTTGGAGGATTATGGCTACACCTTC; CDR3 protein: CSSSLEDYGYTF
J gene: TRBJ1-4; clone size: NA; D gene: NA; V gene: TRBV15; CDR3 DNA: TGTGCCACCAGCGAGTGGACTAATGAAAAACTGTTTTTT; CDR3 protein: CATSEWTNEKLFF
J gene: TRBJ1-4; clone size: NA; D gene: TRBD1; V gene: TRBV5-1; CDR3 DNA: TGCGCCAGCAGCCTGGGACAGACAACTAATGAAAAACTGTTTTTT; CDR3 protein: CASSLGQTTNEKLFF